This T cell receptor (beta chain) was sequenced for a study of CD8+ T cells in alopecia areata. cDNA reverse transcribed from extracted RNA served as the sequencing template. The protocol was immunoSEQ multiplex PCR, while the TCRdb copy is restricted to in-frame clones and leaves out a portion. The sample shows about 190,000 clones, about 65% of them seen only once. Of note for this clone: Its cognate antigen is unknown.

The treatment is: oral pan-JAK inhibitor, 5-10 mg twice daily. The study team obtained lesional scalp punch biopsies and peripheral blood from alopecia areata patients. The study, taken as a whole, reports: Scalp samples also contribute reads from the resident alphabeta T cells found in normal skin.

Sequencing was performed on CD4+ T cells sorted from blood, taken around week 49, from a patient treated with tofacitinib. The source of this sequence is a human donor with alopecia areata.

The CDR3, as DNA: TGTGCCATCAGTGAGAATGGCACAGGTCAAGAGACCCAGTACTTC. It translates to CAISENGTGQETQYF. The chain joins TRBV10-3 to TRBJ2-5; maybe TRBD1 (5 bases). The length of the CDR3 is 15 residues. The ends were cut back, 2 bases at V and 2 bases at J, with 12 bases in the middle. Germline V lookup: CDR1 ENHRY, CDR2 SYGVKD.